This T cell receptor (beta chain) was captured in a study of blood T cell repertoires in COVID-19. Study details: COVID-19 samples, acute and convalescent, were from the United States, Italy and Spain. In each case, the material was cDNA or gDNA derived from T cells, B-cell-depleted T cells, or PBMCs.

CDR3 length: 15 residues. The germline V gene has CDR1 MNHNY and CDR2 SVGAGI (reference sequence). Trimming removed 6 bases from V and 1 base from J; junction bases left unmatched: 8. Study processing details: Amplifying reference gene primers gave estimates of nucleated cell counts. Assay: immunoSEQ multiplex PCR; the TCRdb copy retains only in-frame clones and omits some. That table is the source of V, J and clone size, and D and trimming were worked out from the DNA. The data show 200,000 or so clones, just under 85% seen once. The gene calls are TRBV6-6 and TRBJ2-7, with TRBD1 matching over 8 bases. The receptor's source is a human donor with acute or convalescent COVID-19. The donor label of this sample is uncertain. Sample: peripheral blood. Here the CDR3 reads CASSYGQGNSYEQYF. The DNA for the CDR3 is TGTGCCAGCAGCTACGGACAGGGAAATTCCTACGAGCAGTACTTC.